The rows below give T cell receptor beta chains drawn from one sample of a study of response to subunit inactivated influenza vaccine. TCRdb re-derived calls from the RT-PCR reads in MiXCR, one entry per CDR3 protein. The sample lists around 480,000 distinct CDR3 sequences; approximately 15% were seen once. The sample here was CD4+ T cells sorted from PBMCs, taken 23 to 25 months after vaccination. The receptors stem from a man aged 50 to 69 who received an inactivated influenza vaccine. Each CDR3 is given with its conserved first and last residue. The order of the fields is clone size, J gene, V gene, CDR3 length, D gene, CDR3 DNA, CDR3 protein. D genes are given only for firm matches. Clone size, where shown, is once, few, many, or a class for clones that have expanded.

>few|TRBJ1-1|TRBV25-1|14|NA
TGTGCCAGCAGTGTTGAGGGAGGGTACACTGAAGCTTTCTTT
CASSVEGGYTEAFF
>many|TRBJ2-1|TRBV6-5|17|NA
TGTGCCAGCAGTTACTCACCCCTTTCGGGAGTATACAATGAGCAGTTCTTC
CASSYSPLSGVYNEQFF
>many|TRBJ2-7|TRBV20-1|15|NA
TGCAGTGCTAGCTCAAAGGGGGGTGAATTCTACGAGCAGTACTTC
CSASSKGGEFYEQYF
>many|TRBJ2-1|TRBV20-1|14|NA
TGCAGTGCTAGAGGCCAGAGTGTCTACAATGAGCAGTTCTTC
CSARGQSVYNEQFF
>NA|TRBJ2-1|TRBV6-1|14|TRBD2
TGTGCCAGCAGCCTGGGACTAGCGGGTCATGAGCAGTTCTTC
CASSLGLAGHEQFF
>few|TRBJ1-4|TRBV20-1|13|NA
TGCAGTGCTAGAGCTGGGCGCAATGAAAAACTGTTTTTT
CSARAGRNEKLFF
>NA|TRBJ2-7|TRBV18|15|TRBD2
TGTGCCAGCTCGGGGACTAGCGGGAAGAAGTACGAGCAGTACTTC
CASSGTSGKKYEQYF
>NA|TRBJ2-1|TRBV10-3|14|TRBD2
TGTGCCATCAGGTCGATAGCGGGAGTAGGTGAGCAGTTCTTC
CAIRSIAGVGEQFF
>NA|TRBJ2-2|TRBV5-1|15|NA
TGCGCCAGCAGCTTGGCCCAGGGGAGGACCGGGGAGCTGTTTTTT
CASSLAQGRTGELFF
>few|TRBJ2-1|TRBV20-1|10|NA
TGCAGTGCAACGGATCAAAACCAGTTCTTC
CSATDQNQFF
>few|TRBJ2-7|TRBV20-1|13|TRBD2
TGCAGTGTGGGCGGGAGGGCCGGGAACGAGCAGTACTTC
CSVGGRAGNEQYF
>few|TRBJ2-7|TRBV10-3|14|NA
TGTGCCATCAGTGAGTCCGCAGTCTCCTACGAGCAGTACTTC
CAISESAVSYEQYF
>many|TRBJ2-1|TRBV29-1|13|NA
TGCAGCGTTGGGCAGCACTCCTACAATGAGCAGTTCTTC
CSVGQHSYNEQFF
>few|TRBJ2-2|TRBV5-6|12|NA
TGTGCCAGCAGCTTAAGGATCGGGGAGCTGTTTTTT
CASSLRIGELFF
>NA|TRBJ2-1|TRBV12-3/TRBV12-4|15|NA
TGTGCCAGCAGTTTCGGGCCTATCATCTACAATGAGCAGTTCTTC
CASSFGPIIYNEQFF
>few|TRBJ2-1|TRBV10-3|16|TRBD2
TGTGCCATCAGTGAGTCGATAGCGGGGGGTTACAATGAGCAGTTCTTC
CAISESIAGGYNEQFF
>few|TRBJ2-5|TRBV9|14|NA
TGTGCCAGCAGCGTAGAGGCCAGCCAAGAGACCCAGTACTTC
CASSVEASQETQYF
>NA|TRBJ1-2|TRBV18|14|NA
TGTGCCAGCTCACCAAAAGAGGACAACTATGGCTACACCTTC
CASSPKEDNYGYTF
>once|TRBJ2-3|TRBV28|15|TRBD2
TGTGCCAGCAGTAAACCGGGACTATACACAGATACGCAGTATTTT
CASSKPGLYTDTQYF
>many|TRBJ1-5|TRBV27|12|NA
TGTGCCAGCAGCGCAGGGAATCAGCCCCAGCATTTT
CASSAGNQPQHF
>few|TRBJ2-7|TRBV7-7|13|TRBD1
TGTGCCAGCAGCTTAGATAACAGGGGCGAGCAGTACTTC
CASSLDNRGEQYF
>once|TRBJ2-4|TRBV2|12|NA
TGTGCCAGCAAAGGGTACAAAAACATTCAGTACTTC
CASKGYKNIQYF
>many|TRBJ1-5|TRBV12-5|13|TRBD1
TGTGCTAGCGCCGCACAGGGGAATCAGCCCCAGCATTTT
CASAAQGNQPQHF
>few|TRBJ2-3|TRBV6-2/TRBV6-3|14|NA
TGTGCCAGCAGTTGGGGAACGGGGACCGATACGCAGTATTTT
CASSWGTGTDTQYF
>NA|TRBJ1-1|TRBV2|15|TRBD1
TGTGCCAGCAGTGAGGACAGGGTTAGACACACTGAAGCTTTCTTT
CASSEDRVRHTEAFF
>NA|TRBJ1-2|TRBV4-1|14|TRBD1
TGCGCCAGCAGCCGACGACAGGGTTCGGATGGCTACACCTTC
CASSRRQGSDGYTF
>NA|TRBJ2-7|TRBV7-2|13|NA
TGTGCCAGCAGCTTAACAGGGAAGTACGAGCAGTACTTC
CASSLTGKYEQYF
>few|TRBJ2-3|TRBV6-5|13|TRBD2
TGTGCCAGCAGTTACTCGGGGGGGAATACGCAGTATTTT
CASSYSGGNTQYF
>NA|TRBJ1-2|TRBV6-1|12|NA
TGTGCCAGCTATGGGAGCAGTTATGGCTACACCTTC
CASYGSSYGYTF
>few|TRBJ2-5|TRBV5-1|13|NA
TGCGCCAGCAGCTGGCATACGGAAGAGACCCAGTACTTC
CASSWHTEETQYF
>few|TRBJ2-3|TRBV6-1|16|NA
TGTGCCAGCAGTGAAACAAGAGAAGCTAGCACAGATACGCAGTATTTT
CASSETREASTDTQYF
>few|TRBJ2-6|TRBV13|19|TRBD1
TGTGCCAGCAGCTTTTTTCGGGACAGGGGGCTCTCTGGGGCCAACGTCCTGACTTTC
CASSFFRDRGLSGANVLTF
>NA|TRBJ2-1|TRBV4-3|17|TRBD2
TGCGCCAGCAGCCAATCCACCGGGACTAGCTCCTACAATGAGCAGTTCTTC
CASSQSTGTSSYNEQFF
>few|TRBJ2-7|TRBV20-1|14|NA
TGCAGTGCTACCCCGGCTGGCAGCTCCTACGAGCAGTACTTC
CSATPAGSSYEQYF
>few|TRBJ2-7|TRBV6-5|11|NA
TGTGCCAGCAGTTACTCGAACGAGCAGTACTTC
CASSYSNEQYF
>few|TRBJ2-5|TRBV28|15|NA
TGTGCCAGCAGTTTCGACCCAAACCTCCAAGAGACCCAGTACTTC
CASSFDPNLQETQYF
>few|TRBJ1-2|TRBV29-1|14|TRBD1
TGCAGCGCCTCAGGGGACAGGGATAACTATGGCTACACCTTC
CSASGDRDNYGYTF
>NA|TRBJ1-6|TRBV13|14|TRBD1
TGTGCCAGCAGCTTAGCCCCGGGACAGCCACCCCTCCACTTT
CASSLAPGQPPLHF
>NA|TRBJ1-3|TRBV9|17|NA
TGTGCCAGCAGCCCCCGAGGTGGGGGTGCGGCTGGAAACACCATATATTTT
CASSPRGGGAAGNTIYF
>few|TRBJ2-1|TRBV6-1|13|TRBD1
TGTGCCAGCAGTGTAGACAGGGGCAATGAGCAGTTCTTC
CASSVDRGNEQFF
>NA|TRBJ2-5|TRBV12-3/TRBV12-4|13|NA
TGTGCCAGCAGTTTCGCGACAGGAGAGACCCAGTACTTC
CASSFATGETQYF
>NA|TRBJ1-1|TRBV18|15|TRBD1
TGTTCCAGCTCACCAGGGACAGGGGTTCACACTGAAGCTTTCTTT
CSSSPGTGVHTEAFF
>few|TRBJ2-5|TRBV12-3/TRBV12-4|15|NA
TGTGCCAGCAGGCGAACAGGAATACAAATGGAGACCCAGTACTTC
CASRRTGIQMETQYF
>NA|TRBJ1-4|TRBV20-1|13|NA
TGCAGTGCGACTGTGGTAGGGAGTGAAAAACTGTTTTTT
CSATVVGSEKLFF
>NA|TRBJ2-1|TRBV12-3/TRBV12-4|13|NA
TGTGCCAGCAGCCCGGACGCGATGTTGGAGCAGTTCTTC
CASSPDAMLEQFF
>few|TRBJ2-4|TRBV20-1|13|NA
TGCAGTGCGGCCCTGTACACCGGTAACATTCAGTACTTC
CSAALYTGNIQYF
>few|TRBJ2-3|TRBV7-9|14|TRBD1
TGTGCCAGCAGCAAGGGACAGGGTGCAGATACGCAGTATTTT
CASSKGQGADTQYF
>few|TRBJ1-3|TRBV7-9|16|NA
TGTGCCAGCGAAGGCACCCGGGAAAGAAGTGGAAACACCATATATTTT
CASEGTRERSGNTIYF
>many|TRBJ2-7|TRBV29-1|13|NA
TGCAGCGTTGCTGCGGGATGGGCCTACGAGCAGTACTTC
CSVAAGWAYEQYF
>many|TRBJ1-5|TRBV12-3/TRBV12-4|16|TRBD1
TGTGCCAGCAGTATATACGGGACAGGGGAAAATCAGCCCCAGCATTTT
CASSIYGTGENQPQHF
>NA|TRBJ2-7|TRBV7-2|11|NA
TGTGCCAGCAGCTTTGACAACGAGCAGTACTTC
CASSFDNEQYF
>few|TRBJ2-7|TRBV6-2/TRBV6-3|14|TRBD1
TGTGCCAGCAGCCGACTGACAGGGAACTACGAGCAGTACTTC
CASSRLTGNYEQYF
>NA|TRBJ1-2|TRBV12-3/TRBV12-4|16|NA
TGTGCCAGCAGTTTAACCGCGAGTTCCTCTGGTTATGGCTACACCTTC
CASSLTASSSGYGYTF
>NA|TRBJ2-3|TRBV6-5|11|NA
TGTGCCAGCAGGCTAAAGGATACGCAGTATTTT
CASRLKDTQYF
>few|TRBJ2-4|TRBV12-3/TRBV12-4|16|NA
TGTGCCAGCAGTTTAGCGAGAGGGGTGATCAAAAACATTCAGTACTTC
CASSLARGVIKNIQYF